These 19 T cell receptor beta chains originate from one sample sequenced in a study of regulatory T cells in long-lasting Graves disease. TCR beta libraries were built with iRepertoire HTBI primers and Arm-PCR of CDR3 regions. TCRdb re-analysed the multiplex PCR reads in MiXCR, keeping a single row per CDR3 protein. The data show some 560,000 distinct CDR3 sequences, with about 16% seen just once and roughly 25% held by the top ten. The time point: newly diagnosed GD, antithyroid drugs for less than 3 months. Extracted RNA from PBMCs served as the source of the TCR library. These data are also associated with another study on T cells in Graves' hyperthyroidism and ophthalmopathy.

Source: peripheral blood mononuclear cells (PBMCs), taken at new diagnosis, from a patient treated with antithyroid drugs. Source of these receptors: a woman aged 40-65 years with Graves disease.

This clonotype was seen ten or more times. This chain joins TRBV7-3 and TRBJ2-7; tentatively, D is TRBD1 (5 bases). V dropped 5 bases and J dropped 2 bases, with 10 bases sitting between them. The CDR3 is 13 residues long. The germline V gene encodes CDR1 SGHTA and CDR2 FQGTGA. The CDR3 DNA reads TGTGCCAGCAGCCCGGACACCGCCTACGAGCAGTACTTC. Amino acid sequence: CASSPDTAYEQYF.

In this sample, this clonotype turned up many times. This chain joins TRBV9 and TRBJ2-7; D ambiguous. The CDR3 is 13 amino acids. The V and J ends lost 3 bases and 6 bases respectively, with 13 bases between them. Germline assignment: CDR1 SGDLS and CDR2 YYNGEE. The DNA of the CDR3 is TGTGCCAGCAGCGCCGACTCCACCGGCGAGCAGTACTTC. Amino acids: CASSADSTGEQYF. The full variable domain, rest sourced from reference TRBV9 and TRBJ2-7, is DSGVTQTPKHLITATGQRVTLRCSPRSGDLSVYWYQQSLDQGLQFLIQYYNGEERAKGNILERFSAQQFPDLHSELNLSSLELGDSALYFCASSADSTGEQYFGPGTRLTVT.

The rearrangement uses TRBV12-3 or TRBV12-4 and TRBJ1-1; 10 bases fit TRBD1. The CDR3 totals 14 residues. The V gene end was trimmed by 8 bases and the J gene end by 2 bases; junction bases not matched to a gene: 5. The CDR3 DNA reads as TGTGCCAGCGGACTGACAGGGGGCAACACTGAAGCTTTCTTT. Translation: CASGLTGGNTEAFF.

This sequence joins TRBV3-1 and TRBJ1-1, with D uncertain. V shed 0 bases and J shed 1 base, with 12 bases lying between them. CDR1 is LGHDT and CDR2 is YNNKEL in the germline V gene (reference sequence). The CDR3 has 16 amino acids. This CDR3 is CASSQDWNNRNTEAFF. In DNA form, the CDR3 reads TGTGCCAGCAGCCAAGATTGGAACAACAGGAACACTGAAGCTTTCTTT.

The chain couples TRBV11-2 to TRBJ2-7, with 8 nucleotides matching TRBD1. J was trimmed by 2 bases and V by 0 bases; bases with no gene match: 6. Germline CDR1 SGHAT, CDR2 FQNNGV. This CDR3 region has 16 residues. DNA of the CDR3: TGTGCCAGCAGCTTAGACACAGGGGGGACCCCCTACGAGCAGTACTTC. This codes for CASSLDTGGTPYEQYF.

This clonotype occurred a few times. The rearrangement links TRBV20-1 to TRBJ2-7; D is unresolved. The CDR3 is 14 residues long. Per germline, CDR1 DFQATT and CDR2 SNEGSKA (reference sequence). Trimming stripped 3 bases from V and 0 bases from J, with 12 bases between. CDR3 amino acids: CSASPGPSSYEQYF. In nucleotides, the CDR3 is TGCAGTGCTAGTCCGGGTCCCAGCTCCTACGAGCAGTACTTC.

Ten or more counts support this clonotype. Written as DNA, the CDR3 is TGTGCCTGGGGGGGGTCTCGCGTCACTGAAGCTTTCTTT. This gives the protein CAWGGSRVTEAFF. J is TRBJ1-1 and V is TRBV30, with D possibly TRBD1 on 5 matching bases. This CDR3 spans 13 amino acids. CDR1 and CDR2 (germline): GTSNPN, SVGIG (reference sequence). Between the trimmed V and J ends, which lost 5 bases and 4 bases, there was a span of 14 bases.

At least ten counts were recorded for this clonotype. The chain joins TRBV15 to TRBJ1-5; D remains ambiguous. The CDR3 loop spans 14 amino acids. Germline V gene sequence: CDR1 LNHNV, CDR2 YYDKDF (reference sequence). Trimming left V 3 bases short and J 3 bases short, with 9 bases between. The CDR3, as DNA: TGTGCCACCAGCAGTGAGATTAACAATCAGCCCCAGCATTTT. Protein: CATSSEINNQPQHF.

This clonotype was counted only a few times. The V gene is TRBV29-1, the J gene TRBJ2-2; the match to TRBD1 covers 9 bases. CDR3 size: 15 residues. Trimming took 7 bases from V and 6 from J; bases not matched to a gene: 12. The V gene's germline CDR1 is SQVTM and CDR2 ANQGSEA. In DNA, the CDR3 is TGCAGCGCCTCCCCCGGGACAGGGTATCCCGGGGAGCTGTTTTTT. It translates to CSASPGTGYPGELFF.

With regard to this clonotype: The junction and the germline gene differ at one end; a read error may be behind it. The CDR3 nucleotides read TGCGCCAGCAGCCAAAGGAACCCCGGGGAACAGCCCCAGCATTTT. It yields the protein CASSQRNPGEQPQHF. The rearrangement joins TRBV7-8 to TRBJ1-5; D is unclear. Germline loops: CDR1 SGHVS, CDR2 FQNEAQ. This CDR3 comprises 15 residues.

In this sample, this clonotype turned up a few times. The CDR3 carries no conserved terminal phenylalanine or tryptophan, so it likely arises from a read error. This chain uses TRBV18 with TRBJ1-1; D uncertain. V lost 6 bases and J lost 1, with 9 bases in between. The CDR3 is 13 residues long. Germline V gene sequence: CDR1 KGHSH, CDR2 LQKENI. CDR3 sequence reads: CASSLGQNTEAFL. CDR3 DNA sequence: TGTGCCAGCTCTCTTGGTCAGAACACTGAAGCTTTCCTT.

The gene calls are TRBV29-1 and TRBJ1-3, with D tentatively TRBD1 (6 bases). V lost 0 bases to trimming and J lost 4 bases, with 22 bases between them. The length of the CDR3 is 18 residues. CDR1 and CDR2 (germline): SQVTM, ANQGSEA. In nucleotides, the CDR3 is TGCAGCGTTGAAGATCGTGGCCAGGGGCCTATCTACGGAAACACCATATATTTT. Its protein is CSVEDRGQGPIYGNTIYF.

In the case of this clonotype: A much larger clone differs by one base, so this may be a read error. The rearrangement uses TRBV20-1 and TRBJ2-1; D unresolved. Germline CDR1 reads DFQATT; CDR2 reads SNEGSKA (reference sequence). The CDR3 sequence is 11 residues long. V was shortened by 1 base and J by 6 bases, with 4 bases between the two germline ends. The CDR3 is CSARVVNEQFF. The CDR3, as DNA: TGCAGTGCTAGAGTAGTCAATGAGCAGTTCTTC.

This clonotype came up many times. V usage is TRBV11-2 and J usage is TRBJ2-2; weak D call: TRBD2 (6 bases). Germline CDR1 is SGHAT and CDR2 is FQNNGV. The CDR3 is 15 amino acids. Trimming stripped 4 bases from V and 5 bases from J, with 14 bases between. The CDR3: CASSSHGGVTGELFF. The CDR3 nucleotides are TGTGCCAGCAGCTCCCACGGGGGTGTGACCGGGGAGCTGTTTTTT.

This clonotype was seen at least ten times. Here the CDR3 omits its conserved ending phenylalanine or tryptophan, so a read error is the likely source. No DNA is shown, since the ends of the CDR3 on it are uncertain; the CDR3 is the one TCRdb lists. The chain has TRBV7-9 and TRBJ1-1; the table gives TRBD1 as D, unverified against the DNA. The CDR3 is 15 amino acids long, termini counted. Germline assignment: CDR1 SEHNR and CDR2 FQNEAQ (reference sequence). The CDR3 protein is CASSLWDTSSPYLVV.

This clonotype came up many times. The V and J genes are TRBV12-3 or TRBV12-4 and TRBJ2-1; no clear D. The CDR3 has 14 amino acids. V lost 8 bases and J lost 4, with 15 bases in between. The CDR3 sequence is CASGSDAAYNEQFF. In DNA, the CDR3 is TGTGCCAGCGGTTCGGATGCGGCGTACAATGAGCAGTTCTTC.

This sequence joins TRBV12-3 or TRBV12-4 and TRBJ2-2, with 7 bases aligning to TRBD2. V was pared by 1 base and J by 4 bases, with 3 bases of the junction left unmatched. This CDR3 comprises 15 residues. CDR3 amino acids: CASSLERGFTGELFF. DNA of the CDR3: TGTGCCAGCAGTTTAGAGCGGGGTTTCACCGGGGAGCTGTTTTTT.

The chain has TRBV29-1 and TRBJ2-1, with 7 nucleotides matching TRBD1. CDR3 length: 16 residues. V lost 0 bases to trimming and J lost 0 bases; unmatched junction nucleotides: 5. Looked up from germline, CDR1 is SQVTM and CDR2 is ANQGSEA. The CDR3 sequence: CSVEEGQVSSYNEQFF. In nucleotides, the CDR3 is TGCAGCGTTGAAGAAGGACAGGTCAGCTCCTACAATGAGCAGTTCTTC.

The rearrangement uses TRBV28 and TRBJ1-1, with D possibly matching TRBD1 (5 bases). Germline V gives CDR1 MDHEN, CDR2 SYDVKM. V gave up 7 bases and J gave up 6 bases, with 15 bases separating them. The CDR3 runs 13 residues. DNA for the CDR3: TGTGCCAGCAAGGGCGGGGCCCCCTCTGAAGCTTTCTTT. This encodes CASKGGAPSEAFF.